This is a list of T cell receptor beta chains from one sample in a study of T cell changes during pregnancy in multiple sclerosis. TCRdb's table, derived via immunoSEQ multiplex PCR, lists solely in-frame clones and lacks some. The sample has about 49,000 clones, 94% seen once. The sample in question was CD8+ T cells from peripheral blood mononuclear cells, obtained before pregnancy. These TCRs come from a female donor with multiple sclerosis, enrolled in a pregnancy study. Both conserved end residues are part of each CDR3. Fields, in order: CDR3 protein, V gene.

CASRPDRYTEAFF TRBV7-9
CASSFSGGTAYEQYF TRBV27
CASDWDRGNTEAFF TRBV6-1
CASSPGMSYEQYF TRBV6-5
CAWCRVGGNSPLHF TRBV30
CSVDLGAQNEQFF TRBV29-1
CASSLTRRQRVYEQYF TRBV27
CASRGTGGIGELFF TRBV2
CAWSRGRGVDEQFF TRBV30
CSVTWTGAGELFF TRBV29-1